The 30 T cell receptor beta chains below all came from one sample that was sequenced in a study of T cell responses to AZD1222 COVID-19 vaccine. This table comes from immunoSEQ multiplex PCR, and its TCRdb copy is limited to in-frame clones, with some not included. Found here are some 130,000 clones, around 92% of them singletons; the top ten hold roughly 3.5%. Sequencing used peripheral blood, obtained 28 days after the second AZD1222 dose. The source is an adult who received the AZD1222 COVID-19 vaccine.

This chain links TRBV19 with TRBJ2-7; 9 positions match TRBD2. After removal of 2 bases from V and 4 bases from J, the junction contained 12 bases not matched to a gene. The germline CDR1 and CDR2 sequences are LNHDA and SQIVND (reference sequence). This CDR3 spans 17 amino acids. The CDR3 DNA reads as TGTGCCAGTAGTATAAGTAGCGGGAGCTCGTACGTTTACGAGCAGTACTTC. This gives the protein CASSISSGSSYVYEQYF.

The chain employs TRBV5-4 and TRBJ1-2; TRBD1 agrees at 9 bases. The germline V gene has CDR1 SGHNT and CDR2 YYREEE (reference sequence). V was clipped by 1 base and J by 3 bases; unmatched bases: 4. The CDR3 sequence is 15 residues long. The CDR3 reads CASSLKDRGDYGYTF. In DNA form, the CDR3 reads TGTGCCAGCAGCTTGAAAGACAGGGGGGACTATGGCTACACCTTC.

The DNA for the CDR3 is TGTGCCAGCAGCCGTGACAGGTCCTCGAACACCGGGGAGCTGTTTTTT. This sequence encodes CASSRDRSSNTGELFF. V is TRBV7-9 and J is TRBJ2-2; a possible D gene is TRBD1 (6 bases). The V end was cut by 5 bases, the J end by 0 bases, with 13 bases between. Germline V lookup: CDR1 SEHNR, CDR2 FQNEAQ (reference sequence). The CDR3 is made up of 16 amino acids.

This rearrangement joins TRBV11-2 to TRBJ2-5; D is possibly TRBD1 or TRBD2 (5 bases each). CDR3 length equals 14 residues. V was clipped by 5 bases and J by 4 bases, with 14 bases between them. Germline-derived CDR1 and CDR2 are SGHAT and FQNNGV. The CDR3 is CASSPSGRIETQYF. The CDR3 DNA reads as TGTGCCAGCAGCCCGTCGGGACGAATAGAGACCCAGTACTTC. Full variable domain (missing parts from reference TRBV11-2 and TRBJ2-5): EAGVAQSPRYKIIEKRQSVAFWCNPISGHATLYWYQQILGQGPKLLIQFQNNGVVDDSQLPKDRFSAERLKGVDSTLKIQPAKLEDSAVYLCASSPSGRIETQYFGPGTRLLVL.

This clone was observed a single time. The rearrangement links TRBV6-2 or TRBV6-3 to TRBJ2-5; no reliable D call. Trimming pared 0 bases from V and 5 bases from J, leaving 28 bases between. The CDR3 sequence is 20 residues long. Germline CDR1 MNHEY, CDR2 SVGEGT. For the CDR3, the DNA is TGTGCCAGCAGTTACTCTCCCATGGTCATTCGATCCATTAGGTGGGAGACCCAGTACTTC. This gives the protein CASSYSPMVIRSIRWETQYF.

The chain has TRBV19 and TRBJ1-5; D call uncertain. Trimming shortened V by 5 bases and J by 4 bases, and 18 bases separated the two germline ends. The CDR3 has 16 residues. Germline V CDR1 and CDR2: LNHDA, SQIVND (reference sequence). CDR3 amino acids: CASSSYSTTLNQPQHF. For the CDR3, the DNA is TGTGCCAGTAGTTCCTACAGCACCACCTTAAATCAGCCCCAGCATTTT.

The gene calls are TRBV28 and TRBJ1-5, with 10 bases that match TRBD1. The CDR3 consists of 15 residues. Trimming removed 7 bases from V and 3 bases from J; junction bases left unmatched: 6. Germline V gene lookup returns CDR1 MDHEN and CDR2 SYDVKM. The CDR3 DNA reads as TGTGCCAGCACCTCCGGGACAGGGGACAATCAGCCCCAGCATTTT. It is translated as CASTSGTGDNQPQHF.

This clone showed up just a few times. V is TRBV5-6 and J is TRBJ1-6, with 8 positions matching TRBD1. The germline gives CDR1 SGHDT, CDR2 YYEEEE. The CDR3 totals 14 residues. Trimming took 4 bases from V and 10 from J; bases not matched to a gene: 7. CDR3 DNA sequence: TGTGCCAGCAGCGACAGGGGCCGAGTCTCACCCCTCCACTTT. Translating gives CASSDRGRVSPLHF.

This clone was counted only a few times. The chain links TRBV7-9 to TRBJ2-3; 11 nucleotides match TRBD2. V gave up 2 bases and J gave up 3 bases; unmatched junction bases: 10. The CDR3 is 18 amino acids. Looked up from germline, CDR1 is SEHNR and CDR2 is FQNEAQ (reference sequence). The CDR3 here is CASSLSPLAGVVTDTQYF. The DNA of the CDR3 is TGTGCCAGCAGCTTATCACCACTAGCGGGAGTGGTAACAGATACGCAGTATTTT.

This chain joins TRBV10-2 and TRBJ1-2, with D possibly matching TRBD1 (5 bases). V shed 5 bases and J shed 5 bases, with 15 bases lying between them. The V gene's germline CDR1 is WSHSY and CDR2 SAAADI. The CDR3 covers 14 residues. The CDR3 sequence: CASSIRQTGYGYTF. CDR3 in DNA: TGCGCCAGCAGTATTAGACAGACTGGTTATGGCTACACCTTC.

The V call is TRBV6-5, the J call TRBJ2-7; D is unresolved. Trimming took 8 bases from V and 4 from J, leaving 12 bases between them. This CDR3 spans 12 amino acids. The germline gives CDR1 MNHEY, CDR2 SVGAGI. The CDR3 bases are TGTGCCAGCTACTCGGAAGGTTACGAGCAGTACTTC. This translates into CASYSEGYEQYF.

This clone was recorded only once. This rearrangement joins TRBV28 to TRBJ1-1, with TRBD1 matching over 10 bases. V trimming: 4 bases; J trimming: 6 bases; junction bases outside the gene matches: 8. CDR3 length: 15 amino acids. Germline V gene sequence: CDR1 MDHEN, CDR2 SYDVKM. The CDR3 spells CASSSPGQGVSEAFF. The CDR3 nucleotides are TGTGCCAGCAGTTCCCCCGGACAGGGGGTCTCTGAAGCTTTCTTT.

The chain is built from TRBV4-3 and TRBJ1-3; TRBD1 is a possible D gene (6 bases). This CDR3 has 17 amino acids. Germline V gene data show CDR1 as LGHNA and CDR2 as YSLEER. V shed 1 base and J shed 0 bases, with 13 bases lying between them. CDR3 DNA: TGCGCCAGCAGCCAAGGTAACAGGGTCAACTCTGGAAACACCATATATTTT. Its protein is CASSQGNRVNSGNTIYF.

V gene TRBV7-9 combines with J gene TRBJ1-1, with 8 positions matching TRBD1. CDR1 SEHNR and CDR2 FQNEAQ come from the germline V gene (reference sequence). The CDR3 length is 16 residues. The V segment lost 1 base and the J segment 0 bases; nucleotides outside the gene matches: 4. The CDR3 DNA reads TGTGCCAGCAGCTTAGGACAGGGGTTGGTGAACACTGAAGCTTTCTTT. Its protein is CASSLGQGLVNTEAFF. Full variable domain (remainder filled in from reference TRBV7-9 and TRBJ1-1): DTGVSQNPRHKITKRGQNVTFRCDPISEHNRLYWYRQTLGQGPEFLTYFQNEAQLEKSRLLSDRFSAERPKGSFSTLEIQRTEQGDSAMYLCASSLGQGLVNTEAFFGQGTRLTVV.

This chain connects TRBV7-8 to TRBJ1-4; tentative D call: TRBD1 (6 bases). Trimming stripped 1 base from V and 6 bases from J, with 12 bases between. CDR1 and CDR2 from the germline V gene are SGHVS and FQNEAQ. CDR3 length: 15 amino acids. CDR3 sequence (DNA): TGTGCCAGCAGCTTAGTCAGGGGACGGGATGAAAAACTGTTTTTT. It is translated as CASSLVRGRDEKLFF.

The V gene is TRBV19, the J gene TRBJ1-6, with 9 bases aligning to TRBD1. This CDR3 spans 15 amino acids. The germline gives CDR1 LNHDA, CDR2 SQIVND (reference sequence). Trimming cost V 7 bases and J 5 bases; bases outside gene matches: 6. The CDR3 is CASTTGTGNNSPLHF. The CDR3 region has the DNA TGTGCCAGTACCACCGGGACAGGGAATAATTCACCCCTCCACTTT.

V usage is TRBV24-1 and J usage is TRBJ2-1; tentative D call: TRBD2 (5 bases). The CDR3 has 16 residues. Trimming took 1 base from V and 7 from J, leaving 16 bases between them. From germline, CDR1 is KGHDR and CDR2 SFDVKD. CDR3 loop: CATSDFAGVEKNEQFF. The CDR3, as DNA: TGTGCCACCAGTGATTTTGCCGGGGTCGAGAAAAATGAGCAGTTCTTC.

This chain uses TRBV10-3 with TRBJ2-3; TRBD2 is a possible D gene (5 bases). The CDR3 is made up of 14 amino acids. V was cut by 3 bases and J by 0 bases, with 7 bases left in between. Per the germline V gene, CDR1 is ENHRY and CDR2 is SYGVKD. CDR3 loop: CAISDERSTDTQYF. CDR3 bases: TGTGCCATCAGTGATGAGCGGAGCACAGATACGCAGTATTTT.

This sequence joins TRBV7-9 and TRBJ2-1; D is tentatively TRBD1 or TRBD2 (5 bases each). The CDR3 totals 14 residues. Trimming pared 6 bases from V and 9 bases from J, leaving 18 bases between. Looked up from germline, CDR1 is SEHNR and CDR2 is FQNEAQ (reference sequence). CDR3 loop: CASSEGTGLTEQFF. The CDR3 DNA reads TGTGCCAGCAGTGAAGGGACGGGCCTGACTGAGCAGTTCTTC.

The chain carries TRBV3-1 (or the pseudogene TRBV3-2) and TRBJ2-1; maybe TRBD1 (8 bases). The V gene's germline CDR1 is LGHDT and CDR2 YNNKEL (reference sequence). Trimming removed 4 bases from V and 8 bases from J, with 15 bases in between. There are 14 residues in the CDR3. In DNA, the CDR3 is TGTGCCAGCAGCCTCGGACAGGGAGGGGATGAGCAGTTCTTC. This codes for CASSLGQGGDEQFF.

V and J are TRBV18 and TRBJ1-4; no definite D call. Deletions cut 1 base from V and 5 bases from J, with 17 bases between. The CDR3 totals 17 residues. From germline, CDR1 is KGHSH and CDR2 LQKENI. CDR3 amino acids: CASSPLGTRTQNEKLFF. The CDR3 nucleotides are TGTGCCAGCTCACCACTCGGAACCAGGACTCAGAATGAAAAACTGTTTTTT.

This chain uses TRBV28 with TRBJ2-7, with D perhaps matching TRBD1 (5 bases). From germline, CDR1 is MDHEN and CDR2 SYDVKM. The CDR3 sequence is 16 residues long. V lost 2 bases and J 1 base, leaving 15 bases between the germline ends. In DNA form, the CDR3 reads TGTGCCAGCAGTTTAAGAGATTGGCAGGGTTCCTACGAGCAGTACTTC. Protein: CASSLRDWQGSYEQYF.

This clone has more than one count but fewer than ten. The genes are TRBV5-5 and TRBJ1-1, with D unresolved. This CDR3 is 15 amino acids long. V dropped 2 bases and J dropped 1 base, with 12 bases sitting between them. Germline assignment: CDR1 SGHKS and CDR2 YYEKEE (reference sequence). CDR3 in DNA: TGTGCCAGCAGCTTTAGAGGGCAGCCGAACACTGAAGCTTTCTTT. Encoded protein: CASSFRGQPNTEAFF.

The chain has TRBV28 and TRBJ2-1; weak D call: TRBD1 (5 bases). Per germline, CDR1 MDHEN and CDR2 SYDVKM. The CDR3 totals 16 residues. V gave up 6 bases and J gave up 0 bases, with 15 bases separating them. CDR3 amino acids: CASSRVQVSSYNEQFF. In DNA, the CDR3 is TGTGCCAGCAGCCGAGTACAGGTGAGCTCCTACAATGAGCAGTTCTTC. The full variable domain, rest sourced from reference TRBV28 and TRBJ2-1, is DVKVTQSSRYLVKRTGEKVFLECVQDMDHENMFWYRQDPGLGLRLIYFSYDVKMKEKGDIPEGYSVSREKKERFSLILESASTNQTSMYLCASSRVQVSSYNEQFFGPGTRLTVL.

This sequence joins TRBV7-2 and TRBJ2-5, with D tentatively TRBD1 or TRBD2 (5 bases each). Trimming took 4 bases from V and 7 from J, leaving 19 bases between them. The CDR3 contains 15 residues. The V gene's germline CDR1 is SGHTA and CDR2 FQGNSA. Written as DNA, the CDR3 is TGTGCCAGCAGCTCCCAAATTGGGACCTCCGTGACCCAGTACTTC. It codes for CASSSQIGTSVTQYF. The full variable domain, in which reference TRBV7-2 and TRBJ2-5 provide the parts outside the CDR3, is GAGVSQSPSNKVTEKGKDVELRCDPISGHTALYWYRQSLGQGLEFLIYFQGNSAPDKSGLPSDRFSAERTGGSVSTLTIQRTQQEDSAVYLCASSSQIGTSVTQYFGPGTRLLVL.

The chain joins TRBV19 to TRBJ1-3, with D unresolved. Trimming shortened V by 6 bases and J by 0 bases, and 12 bases separated the two germline ends. The germline CDR1 and CDR2 sequences are LNHDA and SQIVND (reference sequence). The length of the CDR3 is 15 residues. CDR3 in DNA: TGTGCCAGTAGGAAGGGAGGGAGCTCTGGAAACACCATATATTTT. Its protein is CASRKGGSSGNTIYF.

In this sample, this clone turned up a few times. The J gene is TRBJ1-5, the V gene TRBV19; D not certain. Looked up from germline, CDR1 is LNHDA and CDR2 is SQIVND (reference sequence). The CDR3 is made up of 17 amino acids. V was cut by 7 bases and J by 5 bases, with 24 bases left in between. The CDR3 DNA is TGTGCCAGTACCCCATGGGCAGGTGAGAGAGGTGATCAGCCCCAGCATTTT. This gives the protein CASTPWAGERGDQPQHF.

This clone was counted only a few times. The chain has TRBV5-1 and TRBJ1-4, with D unresolved. The CDR3 consists of 14 residues. The V end was cut by 5 bases, the J end by 4 bases, with 12 bases between. Germline V CDR1 and CDR2: SGHRS, YFSETQ. The CDR3 sequence: CASRVGPNNEKLFF. The CDR3 bases are TGCGCCAGCAGGGTCGGCCCGAATAATGAAAAACTGTTTTTT.

The chain uses TRBV30 and TRBJ2-7; 13 nucleotides line up with TRBD2. The germline CDR1 and CDR2 sequences are GTSNPN and SVGIG (reference sequence). The CDR3 has 15 amino acids. V lost 3 bases and J lost 4; bases outside the gene matches: 6. The CDR3 DNA reads as TGTGCCTGGAGAAGACCGGGACTAGCGGGGTACGAGCAGTACTTC. It translates to CAWRRPGLAGYEQYF. The full variable domain, with the rest looked up from reference TRBV30 and TRBJ2-7, is SQTIHQWPATLVQPVGSPLSLECTVEGTSNPNLYWYRQAAGRGLQLLFYSVGIGQISSEVPQNLSASRPQDRQFILSSKKLLLSDSGFYLCAWRRPGLAGYEQYFGPGTRLTVT.

The chain has TRBV19 and TRBJ2-1, with 11 bases identical to TRBD2. CDR3 size: 18 residues. Germline trimming cut 5 bases from V and 0 bases from J; bases unmatched to any gene: 9. CDR1 and CDR2 (germline): LNHDA, SQIVND (reference sequence). CDR3 nucleotides: TGTGCCAGTAGTCCTACCCGGACTAGCGGGCCCTCCTACAATGAGCAGTTCTTC. Translated: CASSPTRTSGPSYNEQFF. The full variable domain, completed using reference TRBV19 and TRBJ2-1, is DGGITQSPKYLFRKEGQNVTLSCEQNLNHDAMYWYRQDPGQGLRLIYYSQIVNDFQKGDIAEGYSVSREKKESFPLTVTSAQKNPTAFYLCASSPTRTSGPSYNEQFFGPGTRLTVL.